This T cell receptor (beta chain) comes out of a study of blood T cell repertoires in COVID-19 (dated by TCRdb to the early 2020s). Looking at the study overall: The collaborator samples originated in the United States, Italy and Spain and spanned the acute and convalescent phases of COVID-19. Where HLA class I and class II types were available, the types were taken from metadata supplied by the sample provider, not from assay-based typing. Deeply sampled blood TCRbeta repertoires from subjects exposed to, actively infected with, or recovered from COVID-19 were included in the dataset. The samples were drawn from two sources: the first 160 participants of the ongoing ImmuneRACE study, and approximately 1,300 subjects contributed by 6 global collaborators. The prospective study material was composed of cDNA or gDNA derived from T cells, B-cell-depleted T cells, or PBMCs. The sample metadata nearly always contained a de-identified subject ID, COVID-19 status, age in years and sex. The repertoires were released in a freely available public database meant as a resource for research on the immune response to SARS-CoV-2.

According to the germline V gene, CDR1 reads MNHNS and CDR2 reads SASEGT. Cut back by 1 base and 5 bases, the V and J ends lie 20 bases apart. The CDR3 measures 17 amino acids from cysteine to phenylalanine. Of all the DNA, just the CDR3 is kept, 51 bases in frame from base 1. Participants in the prospective study were enrolled through a virtual design, were aged about 18 to 100 years, and lived in approximately 24 United States geographic areas. To assign participants to cohorts, the prospective study relied on clinical history that participants themselves reported in a screening survey and a study questionnaire. For ImmuneRACE Cohort 3, a participant was defined as recovered based on two consecutive negative NP/OP PCR tests, clearance by a healthcare professional, or resolution of symptoms. In the prospective study, whole blood, serum and a nasopharyngeal or oropharyngeal swab were collected from each participant by mobile phlebotomists. Participants in the prospective study had the option to provide additional blood draws and questionnaires over a roughly two-month period. Before DNA extraction, prospective study blood samples were shipped either frozen or at room temperature.

Concerning this clone itself: This receptor's antigen is unknown. Base-call qualities are not available, and no considerably larger clone is one nucleotide away.

Results and caveats for the whole study, not just this receptor: The quantity of clinical and demographic metadata differed by source and by participant and was supplied without curation.

TCRbeta CDR3 regions were amplified from genomic DNA by means of the immunoSEQ Assay, a bias-controlled multiplex PCR. Processing in the source paper ran as follows. The number of nucleated cells in each sample was estimated by amplification of reference gene primers within the assay. To quantify the absolute abundance of each unique TCRbeta CDR3 rearrangement, sequence reads were collapsed and filtered. Productive Simpson clonality was computed per sample as the square root of Simpson's diversity index over productive rearrangements. Here the immuneACCESS table is served through TCRdb, limited to in-frame sequences with V and J called. Missing clones are a known gap in these copies; in checked studies unresolved V genes cover under half, and the rest lacks a known reason. V, J and clone size reflect that table, while D and trimming were determined from the DNA. This sample comprises a few hundred thousand clones, 80% to 90% of them detected only once. The ten largest account for over 0.95% of the sample.

The sequence came from a man younger than 30 who had recovered from COVID-19. The chain couples TRBV6-1 to TRBJ1-1; the D gene is perhaps TRBD1, from 6 matching bases. Sequencing was performed on PBMCs or T cells enriched from blood (not recorded which). The CDR3 reads as follows: CASSEEGGASVGTEAFF. The sequenced DNA is TGTGCCAGCAGTGAAGAAGGGGGGGCTAGTGTGGGAACTGAAGCTTTCTTT.